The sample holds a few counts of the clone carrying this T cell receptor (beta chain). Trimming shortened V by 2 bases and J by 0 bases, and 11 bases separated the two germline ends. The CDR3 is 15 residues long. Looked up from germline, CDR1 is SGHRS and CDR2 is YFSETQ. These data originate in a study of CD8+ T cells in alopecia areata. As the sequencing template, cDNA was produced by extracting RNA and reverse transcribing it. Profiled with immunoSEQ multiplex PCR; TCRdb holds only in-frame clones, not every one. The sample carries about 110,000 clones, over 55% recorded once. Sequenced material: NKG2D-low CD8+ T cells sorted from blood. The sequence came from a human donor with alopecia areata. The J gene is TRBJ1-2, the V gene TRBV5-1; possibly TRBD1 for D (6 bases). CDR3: CASSLRTEANYGYTF. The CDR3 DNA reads TGCGCCAGCAGCTTAAGGACAGAAGCTAACTATGGCTACACCTTC.